One and the same sample provided the 25 T cell receptor beta chains below, sequenced in a study of post-analysis software for immune sequencing data. Notes on the study in general: Five or six TRBV segments were significantly more frequent in patients than in controls. TRBV5-6, TRBV5-1 and TRBV20-1 were among these segments.

These receptors have no identified antigens. Libraries were made from TCR beta cDNA, and they carried unique molecular identifiers. Using its own MiXCR run on the PCR reads, TCRdb lists one record per CDR3 protein. The sample records some 700,000 distinct CDR3 sequences, approximately 60% being singletons. The specimen sequenced was blood. The receptor source for this set is a girl aged 2 to 9 with multiple sclerosis.

The CDR3 spells CASSFGTGGAGETQYF. In DNA form, the CDR3 reads TGTGCCAGCAGCTTCGGGACAGGGGGCGCGGGGGAGACCCAGTACTTC. V and J are TRBV7-8 and TRBJ2-5, with 12 bases identical to TRBD1. The CDR3 is made up of 16 amino acids. Germline CDR1 is SGHVS and CDR2 is FQNEAQ. The trim removed 3 bases at V and 5 bases at J, leaving 7 bases unmatched.

This chain connects TRBV20-1 to TRBJ2-3; TRBD2 matches at 13 bases. Germline CDR1 is DFQATT and CDR2 is SNEGSKA (reference sequence). The V segment lost 3 bases and the J segment 2 bases; nucleotides outside the gene matches: 8. The CDR3 covers 17 residues. CDR3 sequence: CSASGLAGAAVTDTQYF. The CDR3 nucleotides read TGCAGTGCTAGCGGACTAGCGGGGGCCGCCGTCACAGATACGCAGTATTTT.

The chain uses TRBV7-9 and TRBJ2-3; 7 bases line up with TRBD2. The ends lost 2 bases at V and 4 bases at J; junction bases unmatched: 9. CDR1 and CDR2 from the germline V gene are SEHNR and FQNEAQ (reference sequence). The CDR3 contains 16 residues. CDR3 nucleotides: TGTGCCAGCAGCTTAATCGTCCCCGGGAGGTCAGATACGCAGTATTTT. Its translation: CASSLIVPGRSDTQYF.

The rearrangement links TRBV10-3 to TRBJ2-1; unclear D gene. CDR3 length: 11 residues. V was shortened by 3 bases and J by 15 bases, with 12 bases between the two germline ends. Germline values: CDR1 ENHRY, CDR2 SYGVKD. For the CDR3, the DNA is TGTGCCATCAGTGATGGTCGGTATCCGTTCTTC. Residues: CAISDGRYPFF.

This rearrangement joins TRBV29-1 to TRBJ2-3; 14 nucleotides match TRBD2. CDR3 length: 15 amino acids. Trimming at V came to 5 bases and at J to 1 base, leaving 2 bases not matched to a gene. Germline V gives CDR1 SQVTM, CDR2 ANQGSEA. The CDR3, as DNA: TGCAGCGTTCGGACTAGCGGGGGGCGCACAGATACGCAGTATTTT. This sequence encodes CSVRTSGGRTDTQYF.

The chain combines TRBV5-1 with TRBJ2-7; 7 nucleotides agree with TRBD2. V lost 0 bases, J lost 3 bases, and 3 bases stayed unmatched. This CDR3 spans 14 amino acids. Germline V lookup: CDR1 SGHRS, CDR2 YFSETQ. The CDR3: CASSLGGSVYEQYF. The CDR3 DNA follows: TGCGCCAGCAGCTTGGGCGGGAGCGTCTACGAGCAGTACTTC.

The J gene is TRBJ1-2, the V gene TRBV20-1; 9 nucleotides align to TRBD1. CDR1 and CDR2 (germline): DFQATT, SNEGSKA (reference sequence). V dropped 4 bases and J dropped 2; count of bases not matched to a gene: 14. This CDR3 spans 17 amino acids. CDR3 DNA sequence: TGCAGTGCTAATAGGCTTGGGACAGGGCCTACCAACTATGGCTACACCTTC. It specifies CSANRLGTGPTNYGYTF.

The J gene is TRBJ1-5, the V gene TRBV12-3 or TRBV12-4; D is unclear. V shed 6 bases and J shed 9 bases, with 12 bases lying between them. The CDR3 contains 12 residues. As DNA, the CDR3 is TGTGCCAGCAGAGGAGGGCTACGGCCCCAGCATTTT. Encoded protein: CASRGGLRPQHF.

The chain has TRBV11-2 and TRBJ2-7, with D maybe TRBD2 (6 bases). Germline V gives CDR1 SGHAT, CDR2 FQNNGV. This CDR3 is built from 15 residues. Deletions cut 1 base from V and 5 bases from J, with 15 bases between. CDR3 protein: CASSLGGGYPNEQYF. The CDR3 region has the DNA TGTGCCAGCAGCTTAGGGGGAGGCTACCCGAACGAGCAGTACTTC.

The genes are TRBV29-1 and TRBJ1-2; D is undetermined. Germline V lookup: CDR1 SQVTM, CDR2 ANQGSEA. The CDR3 covers 8 residues. The V end lost 7 bases, the J end lost 8 bases, and 5 bases lay between the germline ends. The DNA for the CDR3 is TGCAGCGCGGCGGGCTACACCTTC. Encoded protein: CSAAGYTF. Full variable domain (rest looked up from reference TRBV29-1 and TRBJ1-2): SAVISQKPSRDICQRGTSLTIQCQVDSQVTMMFWYRQQPGQSLTLIATANQGSEATYESGFVIDKFPISRPNLTFSTLTVSNMSPEDSSIYLCSAAGYTFGSGTRLTVV.

This chain joins TRBV12-3 or TRBV12-4 and TRBJ1-2, with TRBD1 matching 10 bases. The CDR3 sequence is 12 residues long. Trimming removed 3 bases from V and 12 bases from J; junction bases left unmatched: 4. CDR3 DNA: TGTGCCAGCAGTTTGGGGACAGGGGACAACACCTTC. Translating it yields CASSLGTGDNTF.

Only a few counts were recorded for this clonotype. This chain links TRBV29-1 with TRBJ2-1; perhaps D is TRBD1 or TRBD2 (6 bases each). The CDR3 contains 14 residues. Deletions cut 7 bases from V and 3 bases from J, with 16 bases between. CDR1 is SQVTM and CDR2 is ANQGSEA in the germline V gene. The CDR3 DNA is TGCAGCGCCCAGGGGACTTATGACTACAATGAGCAGTTCTTC. This sequence encodes CSAQGTYDYNEQFF.

This clonotype was seen more than once but under ten times. The V and J genes are TRBV13 and TRBJ2-5; 11 bases line up with TRBD2. The end of the DNA aligns better with TRBJ2-7, so the J call may be wrong. CDR3 length equals 15 residues. Germline V gives CDR1 PRHDT, CDR2 FYEKMQ (reference sequence). CDR3 in DNA: TGTGCCAGCAGCTTAGCGCTGACTAGCGGGAACGAGCAGTACTTC. Translated, it gives CASSLALTSGNEQYF.

This clonotype has only a few counts. The V and J genes are TRBV11-2 and TRBJ2-7; perhaps TRBD1 as D (7 bases). Near its end, the DNA agrees better with TRBJ2-5, so the J call may be wrong. Germline CDR1 reads SGHAT; CDR2 reads FQNNGV. This CDR3 region has 15 residues. Here the CDR3 reads CASSSQGGVEETQYF. The CDR3 nucleotides are TGTGCCAGCAGCTCCCAGGGGGGAGTGGAGGAGACCCAGTACTTC.

This clonotype was picked up a small number of times. V and J are TRBV20-1 and TRBJ2-5; D perhaps matches TRBD2 (5 bases). CDR1 is DFQATT, CDR2 SNEGSKA, per germline (reference sequence). CDR3 size: 12 residues. The ends were cut back, 7 bases at V and 5 bases at J, with 14 bases in the middle. DNA of the CDR3: TGCAGTGTACCGTCACCGGGGGAGACCCAGTACTTC. This translates into CSVPSPGETQYF.

The chain carries TRBV10-2 and TRBJ1-6, with no clear D. V dropped 2 bases and J dropped 9 bases, with 17 bases sitting between them. The germline V gene has CDR1 WSHSY and CDR2 SAAADI. The CDR3 runs to 16 residues. CDR3 amino acids: CASSELKGKDPSPLHF. As DNA, the CDR3 is TGCGCCAGCAGTGAGCTGAAAGGGAAGGACCCTTCACCCCTCCACTTT.

The chain links TRBV2 to TRBJ2-5; D call uncertain. Germline V gives CDR1 SNHLY, CDR2 FYNNEI. The V end was cut by 5 bases, the J end by 1 base, with 11 bases between. The CDR3 contains 14 residues. The CDR3 nucleotides are TGTGCCAGCAGTATTACCCGGACCCAAGAGACCCAGTACTTC. It specifies CASSITRTQETQYF. Looking up the rest from reference TRBV2 and TRBJ2-5 gives the full variable domain: EPEVTQTPSHQVTQMGQEVILRCVPISNHLYFYWYRQILGQKVEFLVSFYNNEISEKSEIFDDQFSVERPDGSNFTLKIRSTKLEDSAMYFCASSITRTQETQYFGPGTRLLVL.

This sequence joins TRBV20-1 and TRBJ2-1; 11 bases map to TRBD2. The V gene end was trimmed by 7 bases and the J gene end by 3 bases; junction bases not matched to a gene: 8. The germline CDR1 and CDR2 sequences are DFQATT and SNEGSKA (reference sequence). The CDR3 spans 15 residues. In DNA form, the CDR3 reads TGCAGTGTGGGGATAGCGGGGGGGTTCTACAATGAGCAGTTCTTC. It encodes CSVGIAGGFYNEQFF.

This clonotype has a handful of counts. This sequence joins TRBV29-1 and TRBJ2-7; TRBD1 agrees at 7 bases. V gave up 4 bases and J gave up 7 bases; unmatched junction bases: 10. Per germline, CDR1 SQVTM and CDR2 ANQGSEA. This CDR3 has 13 residues. CDR3 DNA sequence: TGCAGCGTTGCCACAGGGGAATTGGATGAGCAGTACTTC. It encodes CSVATGELDEQYF.

This rearrangement joins TRBV5-5 to TRBJ1-6, with a tentative D call TRBD1 (5 bases). The CDR3 spans 17 residues. Per the germline V gene, CDR1 is SGHKS and CDR2 is YYEKEE (reference sequence). Trimming took off 0 bases at V and 5 bases at J, with 15 bases between the two ends. The CDR3 bases are TGTGCCAGCAGCTTGGCCGGGCAGGGTACCAATAATTCACCCCTCCACTTT. As protein: CASSLAGQGTNNSPLHF.

This clonotype was observed a single time. This sequence joins TRBV29-1 and TRBJ1-2; 8 bases fit TRBD1. The V gene end was trimmed by 4 bases and the J gene end by 4 bases; junction bases not matched to a gene: 11. Germline V gene sequence: CDR1 SQVTM, CDR2 ANQGSEA. This CDR3 has 15 amino acids. DNA for the CDR3: TGCAGCGTTGTAAGAGTCTCAGGGGGCGGCTATGGCTACACCTTC. It specifies CSVVRVSGGGYGYTF. Combining the CDR3 with reference TRBV29-1 and TRBJ1-2 gives the whole variable domain SAVISQKPSRDICQRGTSLTIQCQVDSQVTMMFWYRQQPGQSLTLIATANQGSEATYESGFVIDKFPISRPNLTFSTLTVSNMSPEDSSIYLCSVVRVSGGGYGYTFGSGTRLTVV.

This clonotype was seen a few times. The V call is TRBV7-3, the J call TRBJ2-3, with 8 bases aligning to TRBD2. The CDR3 has 16 amino acids. The trim removed 1 base at V and 4 bases at J, leaving 7 bases unmatched. Looked up from germline, CDR1 is SGHTA and CDR2 is FQGTGA. The CDR3 reads CASSLMGSGSPDTQYF. In DNA form, the CDR3 reads TGTGCCAGCAGCTTAATGGGAAGCGGGAGCCCAGATACGCAGTATTTT.

The chain employs TRBV29-1 and TRBJ2-7; perhaps TRBD2 as D (6 bases). V lost 6 bases and J 0 bases, leaving 12 bases between the germline ends. The CDR3 totals 13 residues. Germline CDR1 is SQVTM and CDR2 is ANQGSEA. CDR3 region: CSVRDSGSYEQYF. Here the CDR3 DNA reads TGCAGCGTCCGGGACTCGGGCTCCTACGAGCAGTACTTC.

The table lists this clonotype with a count of one. The chain is built from TRBV7-9 and TRBJ1-5; D is perhaps TRBD1 (5 bases). V lost 4 bases to trimming and J lost 3 bases, with 22 bases between them. There are 18 residues in the CDR3. Germline V gene lookup returns CDR1 SEHNR and CDR2 FQNEAQ (reference sequence). The CDR3 sequence: CASSSNIGAETVNQPQHF. CDR3 sequence (DNA): TGTGCCAGCAGCTCCAACATAGGGGCCGAGACGGTCAATCAGCCCCAGCATTTT.

CDR3: CASSLARAGGQETQYF. The CDR3 region has the DNA TGTGCCAGCAGCTTAGCGCGGGCGGGGGGGCAAGAGACCCAGTACTTC. The chain couples TRBV7-6 to TRBJ2-5, with 9 bases matching TRBD2. This CDR3 has 16 amino acids. CDR1 is SGHVS, CDR2 FNYEAQ, per germline. Losses at the gene ends were 0 bases for V and 2 bases for J; bases not matched to a gene: 4.